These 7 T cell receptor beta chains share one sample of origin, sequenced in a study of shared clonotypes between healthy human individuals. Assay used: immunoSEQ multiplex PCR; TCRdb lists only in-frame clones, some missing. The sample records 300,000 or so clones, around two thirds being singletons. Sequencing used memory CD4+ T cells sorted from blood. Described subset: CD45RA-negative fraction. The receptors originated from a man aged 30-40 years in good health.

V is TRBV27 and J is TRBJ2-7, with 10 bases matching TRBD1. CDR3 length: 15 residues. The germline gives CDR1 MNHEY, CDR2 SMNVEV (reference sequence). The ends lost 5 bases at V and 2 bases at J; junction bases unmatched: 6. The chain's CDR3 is CASSHRDRGPYEQYF. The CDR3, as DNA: TGTGCCAGCAGTCACCGGGACAGGGGACCCTACGAGCAGTACTTC.

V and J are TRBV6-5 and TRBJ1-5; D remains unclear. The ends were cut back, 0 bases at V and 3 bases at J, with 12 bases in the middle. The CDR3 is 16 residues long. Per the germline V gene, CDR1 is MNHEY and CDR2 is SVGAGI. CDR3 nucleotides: TGTGCCAGCAGTTACTCCGGCTCCAAGGACAATCAGCCCCAGCATTTT. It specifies CASSYSGSKDNQPQHF.

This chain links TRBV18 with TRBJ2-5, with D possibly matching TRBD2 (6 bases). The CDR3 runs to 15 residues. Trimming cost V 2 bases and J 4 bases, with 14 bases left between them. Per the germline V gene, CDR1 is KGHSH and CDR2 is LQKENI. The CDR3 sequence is CASSPGGRFGETQYF. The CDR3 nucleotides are TGTGCCAGCTCACCAGGAGGGCGGTTTGGAGAGACCCAGTACTTC. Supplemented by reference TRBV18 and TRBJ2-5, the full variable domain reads NAGVMQNPRHLVRRRGQEARLRCSPMKGHSHVYWYRQLPEEGLKFMVYLQKENIIDESGMPKERFSAEFPKEGPSILRIQQVVRGDSAAYFCASSPGGRFGETQYFGPGTRLLVL.

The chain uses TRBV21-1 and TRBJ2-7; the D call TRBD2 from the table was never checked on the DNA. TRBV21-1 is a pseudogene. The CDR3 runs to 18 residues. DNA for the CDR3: TGTGCCAGCAGCATTCTCCCCTCGGGACTAGCGACCTACTACGAGCAGTACTTC. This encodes CASSILPSGLATYYEQYF.

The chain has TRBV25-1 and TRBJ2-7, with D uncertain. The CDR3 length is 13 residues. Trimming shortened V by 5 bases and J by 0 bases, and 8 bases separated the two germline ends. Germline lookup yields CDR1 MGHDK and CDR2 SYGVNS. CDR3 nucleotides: TGTGCCAGCAGTAGTCAGAGCTCCTACGAGCAGTACTTC. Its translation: CASSSQSSYEQYF.

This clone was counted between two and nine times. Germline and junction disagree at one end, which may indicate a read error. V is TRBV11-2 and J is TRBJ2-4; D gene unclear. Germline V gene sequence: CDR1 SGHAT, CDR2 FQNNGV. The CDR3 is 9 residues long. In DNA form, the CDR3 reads TGTGCCAGCAGCTGCTCGGCTTGCTTC. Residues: CASSCSACF.

In nucleotides, the CDR3 is TGTGCCACCGTAGCCGGGACTAGCGGCTCCTACGAGCAGTACTTC. It translates to CATVAGTSGSYEQYF. V and J are TRBV6-5 and TRBJ2-7; 11 bases fit TRBD2. Germline trimming cut 10 bases from V and 0 bases from J; bases unmatched to any gene: 8. Germline V CDR1 and CDR2: MNHEY, SVGAGI. This CDR3 spans 15 amino acids.